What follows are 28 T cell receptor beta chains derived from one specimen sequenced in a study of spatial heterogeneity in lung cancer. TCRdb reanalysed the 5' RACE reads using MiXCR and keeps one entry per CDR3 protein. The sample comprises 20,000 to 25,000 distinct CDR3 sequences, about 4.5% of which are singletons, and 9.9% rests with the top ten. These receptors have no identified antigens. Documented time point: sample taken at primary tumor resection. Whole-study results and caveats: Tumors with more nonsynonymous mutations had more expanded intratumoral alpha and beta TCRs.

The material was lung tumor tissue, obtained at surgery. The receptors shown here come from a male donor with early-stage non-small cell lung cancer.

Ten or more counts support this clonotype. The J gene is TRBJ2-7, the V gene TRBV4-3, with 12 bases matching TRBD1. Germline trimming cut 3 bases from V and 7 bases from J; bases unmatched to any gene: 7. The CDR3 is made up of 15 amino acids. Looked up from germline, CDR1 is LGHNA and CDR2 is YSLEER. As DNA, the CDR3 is TGCGCCAGCAGCCAGACCGGGACAGGGGGCCGAGAGCAGTACTTC. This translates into CASSQTGTGGREQYF.

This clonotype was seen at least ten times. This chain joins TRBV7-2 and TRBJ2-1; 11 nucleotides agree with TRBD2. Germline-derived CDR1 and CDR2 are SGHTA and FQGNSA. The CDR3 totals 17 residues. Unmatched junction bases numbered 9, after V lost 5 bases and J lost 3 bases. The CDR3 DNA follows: TGTGCCAGCAGCCAGGATGGGACTAGCGGCCTCTACAATGAGCAGTTCTTC. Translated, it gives CASSQDGTSGLYNEQFF.

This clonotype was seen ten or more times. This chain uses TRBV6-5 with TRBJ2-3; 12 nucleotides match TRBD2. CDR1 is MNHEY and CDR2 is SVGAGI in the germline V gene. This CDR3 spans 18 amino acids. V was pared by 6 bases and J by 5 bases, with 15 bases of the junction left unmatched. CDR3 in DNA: TGTGCCAGCAGCAACCCTAGCGGGAGGGTCACAAGTGGAGATACGCAGTATTTT. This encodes CASSNPSGRVTSGDTQYF.

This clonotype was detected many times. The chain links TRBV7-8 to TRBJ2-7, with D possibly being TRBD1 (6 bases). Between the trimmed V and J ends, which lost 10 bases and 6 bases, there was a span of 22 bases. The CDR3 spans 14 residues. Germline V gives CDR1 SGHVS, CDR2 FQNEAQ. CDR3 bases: TGTGCCATCTCTGGAGACAGGTCCTTCACCGAGCAGTACTTC. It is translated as CAISGDRSFTEQYF.

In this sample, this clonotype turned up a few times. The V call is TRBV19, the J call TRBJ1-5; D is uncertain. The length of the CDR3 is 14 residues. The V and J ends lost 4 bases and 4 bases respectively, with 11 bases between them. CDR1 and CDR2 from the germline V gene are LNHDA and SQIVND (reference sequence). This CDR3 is CASSNGRRNQPQHF. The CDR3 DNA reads TGTGCCAGTAGTAATGGGAGGAGGAATCAGCCCCAGCATTTT.

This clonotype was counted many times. The DNA for the CDR3 is TGTGCCAGCGAGGGGAACACTGAAGCTTTCTTT. Translated, it gives CASEGNTEAFF. This chain links TRBV12-3 or TRBV12-4 with TRBJ1-1; D remains ambiguous. The CDR3 covers 11 residues. Trimming took off 8 bases at V and 1 base at J, with 5 bases between the two ends.

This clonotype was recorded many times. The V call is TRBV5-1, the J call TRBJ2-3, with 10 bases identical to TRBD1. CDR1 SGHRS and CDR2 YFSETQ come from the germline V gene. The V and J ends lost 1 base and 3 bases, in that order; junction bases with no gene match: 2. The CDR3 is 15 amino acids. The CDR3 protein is CASSLQGQGTDTQYF. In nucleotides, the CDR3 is TGCGCCAGCAGCTTGCAGGGACAGGGGACAGATACGCAGTATTTT.

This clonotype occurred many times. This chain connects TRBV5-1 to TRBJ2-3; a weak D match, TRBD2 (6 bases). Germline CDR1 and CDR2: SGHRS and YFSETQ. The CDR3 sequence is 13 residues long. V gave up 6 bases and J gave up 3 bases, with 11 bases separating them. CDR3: CASNGGRTDTQYF. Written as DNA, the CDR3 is TGCGCCAGCAACGGAGGGAGGACAGATACGCAGTATTTT.

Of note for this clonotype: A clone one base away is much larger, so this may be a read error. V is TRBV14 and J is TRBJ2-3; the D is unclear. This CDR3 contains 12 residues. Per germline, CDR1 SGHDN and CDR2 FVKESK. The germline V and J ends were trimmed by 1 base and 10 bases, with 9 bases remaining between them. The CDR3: CASSQVSPPQYF. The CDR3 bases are TGTGCCAGCAGCCAAGTCTCGCCTCCGCAGTATTTT.

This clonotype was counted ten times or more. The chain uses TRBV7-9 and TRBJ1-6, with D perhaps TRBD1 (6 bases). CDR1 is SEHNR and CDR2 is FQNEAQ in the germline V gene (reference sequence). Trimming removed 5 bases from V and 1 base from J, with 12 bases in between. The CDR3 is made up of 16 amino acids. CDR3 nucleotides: TGTGCCAGCAGCATTGGGGGGGCGTCCTATAATTCACCCCTCCACTTT. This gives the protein CASSIGGASYNSPLHF.

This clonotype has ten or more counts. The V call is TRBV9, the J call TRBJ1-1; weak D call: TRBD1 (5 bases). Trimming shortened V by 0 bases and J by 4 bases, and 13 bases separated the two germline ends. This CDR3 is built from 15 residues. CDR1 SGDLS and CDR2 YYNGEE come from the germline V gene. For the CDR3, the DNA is TGTGCCAGCAGCGTAGGGCCGGGGCCGGGCACTGAAGCTTTCTTT. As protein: CASSVGPGPGTEAFF.

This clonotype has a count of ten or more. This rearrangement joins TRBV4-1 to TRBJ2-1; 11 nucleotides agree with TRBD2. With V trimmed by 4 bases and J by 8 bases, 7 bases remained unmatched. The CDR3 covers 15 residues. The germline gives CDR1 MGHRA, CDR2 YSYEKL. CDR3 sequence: CASSRTSGSKYEQFF. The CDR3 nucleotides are TGCGCCAGCAGCCGTACTAGCGGGAGTAAGTATGAGCAGTTCTTC.

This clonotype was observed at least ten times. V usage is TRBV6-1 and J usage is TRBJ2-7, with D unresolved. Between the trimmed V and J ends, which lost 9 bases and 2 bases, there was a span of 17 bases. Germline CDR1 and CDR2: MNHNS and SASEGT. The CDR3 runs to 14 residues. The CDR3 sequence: CASIRDTPPYEQYF. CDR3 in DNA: TGTGCCAGTATCAGAGACACCCCACCCTACGAGCAGTACTTC.

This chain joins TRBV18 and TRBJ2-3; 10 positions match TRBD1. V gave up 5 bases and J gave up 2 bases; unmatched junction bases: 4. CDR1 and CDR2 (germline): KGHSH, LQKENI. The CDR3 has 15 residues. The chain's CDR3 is CASSRGQGPTDTQYF. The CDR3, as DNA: TGTGCCAGCTCAAGGGGACAGGGGCCCACAGATACGCAGTATTTT.

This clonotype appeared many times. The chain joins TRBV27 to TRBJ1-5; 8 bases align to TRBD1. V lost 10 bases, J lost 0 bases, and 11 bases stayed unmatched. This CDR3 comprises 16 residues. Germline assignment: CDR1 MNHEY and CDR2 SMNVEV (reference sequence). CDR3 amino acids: CAIPGQDPYSNQPQHF. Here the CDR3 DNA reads TGTGCCATCCCGGGACAGGACCCTTATAGCAATCAGCCCCAGCATTTT.

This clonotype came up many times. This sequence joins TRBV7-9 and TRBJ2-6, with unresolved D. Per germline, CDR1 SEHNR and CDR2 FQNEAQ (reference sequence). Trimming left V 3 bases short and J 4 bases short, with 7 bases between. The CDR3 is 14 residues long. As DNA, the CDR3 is TGTGCCAGCAGCTTGTCCCTCGGGGCCAACGTCCTGACTTTC. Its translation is CASSLSLGANVLTF.

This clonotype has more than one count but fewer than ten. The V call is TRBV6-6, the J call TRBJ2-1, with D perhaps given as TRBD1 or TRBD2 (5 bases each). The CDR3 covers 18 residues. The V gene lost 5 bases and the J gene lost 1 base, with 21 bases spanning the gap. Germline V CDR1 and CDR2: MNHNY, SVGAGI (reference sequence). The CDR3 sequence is CASSTGRRHSRSYNEQFF. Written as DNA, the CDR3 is TGTGCCAGCAGTACGGGACGGCGGCACTCACGATCCTACAATGAGCAGTTCTTC.

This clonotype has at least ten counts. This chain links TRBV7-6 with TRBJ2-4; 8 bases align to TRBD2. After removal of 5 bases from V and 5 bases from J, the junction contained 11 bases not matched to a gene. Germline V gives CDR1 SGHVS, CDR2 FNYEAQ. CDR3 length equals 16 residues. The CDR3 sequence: CASSVGYSGVQNIQYF. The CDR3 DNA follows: TGTGCCAGCAGCGTAGGGTATAGCGGGGTCCAAAACATTCAGTACTTC.

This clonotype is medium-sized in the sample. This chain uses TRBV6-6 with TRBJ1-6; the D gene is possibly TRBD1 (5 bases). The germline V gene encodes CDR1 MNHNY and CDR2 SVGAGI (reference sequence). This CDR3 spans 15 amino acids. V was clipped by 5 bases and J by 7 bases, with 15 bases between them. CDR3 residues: CASSPTGTGNSPLHF. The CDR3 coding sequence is TGTGCCAGCAGTCCCACCGGGACGGGGAATTCACCCCTCCACTTT.

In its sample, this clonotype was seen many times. CDR3 in DNA: TGTGCCAGCAGTACTAATCGGCTGGGGGATACGCAGTATTTT. Encoded protein: CASSTNRLGDTQYF. The chain couples TRBV6-2 or TRBV6-3 to TRBJ2-3; unclear D gene. From germline, CDR1 is MNHEY and CDR2 SVGEGT. This CDR3 has 14 residues. V shed 5 bases and J shed 6 bases, with 15 bases lying between them.

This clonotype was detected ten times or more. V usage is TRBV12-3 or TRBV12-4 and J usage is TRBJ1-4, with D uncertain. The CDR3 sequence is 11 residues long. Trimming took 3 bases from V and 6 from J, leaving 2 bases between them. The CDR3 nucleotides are TGTGCCAGCAGTTTGGATGAAAAACTGTTTTTT. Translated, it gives CASSLDEKLFF.

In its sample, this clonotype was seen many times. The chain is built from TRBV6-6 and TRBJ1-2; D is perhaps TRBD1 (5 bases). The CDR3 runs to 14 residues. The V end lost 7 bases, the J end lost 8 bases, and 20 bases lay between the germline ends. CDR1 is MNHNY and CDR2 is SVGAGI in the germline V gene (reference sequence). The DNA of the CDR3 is TGTGCCAGCACTCAGAGGCAGGGTGAATTAGGCTACACCTTC. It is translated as CASTQRQGELGYTF.

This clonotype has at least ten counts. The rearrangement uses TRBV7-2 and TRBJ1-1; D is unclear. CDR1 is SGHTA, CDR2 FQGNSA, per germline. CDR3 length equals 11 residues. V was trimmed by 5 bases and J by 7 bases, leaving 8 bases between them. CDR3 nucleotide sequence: TGTGCCAGCAGCCCCCTAGGTGAAGCTTTCTTT. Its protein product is CASSPLGEAFF.

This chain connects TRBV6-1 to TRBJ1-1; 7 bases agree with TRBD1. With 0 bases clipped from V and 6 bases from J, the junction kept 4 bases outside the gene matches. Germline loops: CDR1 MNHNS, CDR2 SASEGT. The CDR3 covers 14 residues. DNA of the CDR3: TGTGCCAGCAGTGAAGCGGGACAGAAAGCTGAAGCTTTCTTT. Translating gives CASSEAGQKAEAFF.

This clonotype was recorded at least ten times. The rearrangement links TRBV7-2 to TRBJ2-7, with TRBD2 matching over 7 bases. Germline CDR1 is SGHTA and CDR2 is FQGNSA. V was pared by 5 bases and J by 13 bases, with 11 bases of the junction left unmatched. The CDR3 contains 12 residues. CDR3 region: CASSGGERGAYF. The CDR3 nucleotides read TGTGCCAGCAGCGGCGGGGAGCGGGGAGCATACTTC.

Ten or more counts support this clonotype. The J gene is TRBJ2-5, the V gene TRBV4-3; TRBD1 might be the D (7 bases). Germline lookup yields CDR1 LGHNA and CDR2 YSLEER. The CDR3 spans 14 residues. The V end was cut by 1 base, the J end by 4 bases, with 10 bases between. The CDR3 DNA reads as TGCGCCAGCAGCCAAGGTCAGGGGGGAGAGACCCAGTACTTC. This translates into CASSQGQGGETQYF.

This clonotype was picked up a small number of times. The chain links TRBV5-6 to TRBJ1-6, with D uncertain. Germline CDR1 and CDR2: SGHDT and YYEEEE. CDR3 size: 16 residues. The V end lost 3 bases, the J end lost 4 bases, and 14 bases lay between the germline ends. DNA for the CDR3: TGTGCCAGCAGCTCCGCCGCGGACTCTTATAATTCACCCCTCCACTTT. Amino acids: CASSSAADSYNSPLHF.

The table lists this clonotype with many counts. As DNA, the CDR3 is TGCAGCGCGTCCGGGGGGCAAGAGACCCAGTACTTC. Amino acids: CSASGGQETQYF. The V and J genes are TRBV29-1 and TRBJ2-5, with 7 bases fitting TRBD2. Germline trimming cut 7 bases from V and 2 bases from J; bases unmatched to any gene: 4. Germline CDR1 is SQVTM and CDR2 is ANQGSEA. The CDR3 length is 12 residues.